This T cell receptor (beta chain) derives from a study of blood T cell repertoires in COVID-19. Study background: Collection of acute and convalescent COVID-19 samples took place in the United States, Italy and Spain.

Authors' analysis steps: It was from reference gene primer amplification that nucleated cell counts were estimated. The data were produced by immunoSEQ multiplex PCR, yet TCRdb's version contains in-frame clones alone and is incomplete. The D gene and trimming were derived from the DNA, and the V and J assignments and clone size from that table. The profile shows 370,000 or so clones, around 84% of them singletons. V was pared by 4 bases and J by 13 bases, with 26 bases between. This CDR3 spans 15 amino acids. V gene TRBV5-3 combines with J gene TRBJ1-1; tentative D call: TRBD1 (5 bases). TRBV5-3 is an ORF, and what it does is uncertain. The specimen sequenced was peripheral blood. This clonotype originated in a human donor with acute or convalescent COVID-19. The donor label of this sample is uncertain. The CDR3 spells CARSPPIGGKGEGFF. The CDR3 DNA is TGTGCCAGAAGCCCCCCGATTGGGGGAAAAGGGGAGGGTTTCTTT.